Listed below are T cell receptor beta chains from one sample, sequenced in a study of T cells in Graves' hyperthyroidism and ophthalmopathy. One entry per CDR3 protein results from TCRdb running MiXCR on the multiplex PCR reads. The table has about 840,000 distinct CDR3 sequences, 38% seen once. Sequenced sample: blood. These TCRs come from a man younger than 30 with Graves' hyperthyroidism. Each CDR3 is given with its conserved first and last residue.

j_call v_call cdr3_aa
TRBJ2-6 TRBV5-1 CASSFTASGANVLTF
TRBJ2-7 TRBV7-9 CASSLLSHPGLRSNEQYF
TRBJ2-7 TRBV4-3 CASSQDVIYEQYF
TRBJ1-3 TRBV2 CASRGLAGRHIYF
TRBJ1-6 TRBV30 CALTGADDSPLHF
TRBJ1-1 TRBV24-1 CATSDRPGGEAFF
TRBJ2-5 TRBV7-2 CASSDSAGGFETQYF
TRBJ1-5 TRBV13 CASSDPRYQPQHF
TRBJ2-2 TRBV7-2 CASSWGGTGELFF
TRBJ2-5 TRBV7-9 CASSLGSRRETQYF
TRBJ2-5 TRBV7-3 CASSPERQETQYF
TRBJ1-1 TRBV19 CASRSLMNTEAFF
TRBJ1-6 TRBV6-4 CASSVDREGLPLHF
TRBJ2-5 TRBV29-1 CSVSGQGQETQYF
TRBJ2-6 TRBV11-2 CASSLMGAKGANVLTF
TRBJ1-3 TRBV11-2 CASSPGPEAGNTIYF
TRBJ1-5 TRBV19 CASRQVVNQPQHF
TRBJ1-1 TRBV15 CATSRVGGTEAFF
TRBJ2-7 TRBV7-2 CASSSNSGGKDEQYF
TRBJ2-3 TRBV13 CASSSPSGGEDTQYF
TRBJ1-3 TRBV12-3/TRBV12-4 CASSGGRPSGNTIYF
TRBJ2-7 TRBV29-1 CSVEGDRGNEQYF
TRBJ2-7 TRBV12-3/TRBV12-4 CASSLGEVEQYF
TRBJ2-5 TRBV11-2 CASSQDRAQETQYF
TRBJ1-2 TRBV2 CASSTIICSAREGAAGYTF